This T cell receptor beta chain is drawn from a study of blood T cell repertoires in COVID-19 (dated by TCRdb to the early 2020s). Study-level background: Samples covering the acute and convalescent phases of COVID-19 were provided by collaborators in the United States, Italy and Spain. The material from the prospective study consisted of cDNA or gDNA derived from T cells, B-cell-depleted T cells, or PBMCs. The dataset comprised deeply sampled blood TCRbeta repertoires from subjects exposed to, actively infected with, or recovered from COVID-19. A freely available public database, intended as a resource for researchers studying the immune response to SARS-CoV-2, is where the repertoires were released. The samples were drawn from the first 160 participants of the ongoing ImmuneRACE study and from 1,254 subjects provided by 6 global collaborators. Nearly every sample came with metadata listing a de-identified subject ID, COVID-19 status, age in years and sex. Where available, HLA class I and class II types were obtained from metadata supplied by the sample provider rather than from assay-based typing.

Beyond this particular receptor, the publication reports: The amount of clinical and demographic metadata varied by source and participant and was provided uncurated.

The immunoSEQ Assay, a bias-controlled multiplex PCR, was used to amplify TCRbeta CDR3 regions from genomic DNA. Per the authors' processing: Within the assay, amplification of reference gene primers was used to estimate how many nucleated cells each sample contained. To quantify the absolute abundance of each unique TCRbeta CDR3 rearrangement, sequence reads were collapsed and filtered. For each sample, productive Simpson clonality was calculated as the square root of Simpson's diversity index across productive rearrangements. Not all clones reach the TCRdb copy of this immuneACCESS table, which keeps in-frame sequences only. Checked studies attribute under half of the gap to unresolved V genes and leave the rest unexplained. That table is the source of V, J and clone size, and D and trimming were worked out from the DNA. This sample lists fewer than 100,000 clones; roughly three quarters were detected once. The ten largest clonotypes hold nearly 25% of the sample.

Whole blood was collected in K2EDTA tubes by collaborating institutions according to the institutions' own protocols. For TCRbeta analysis, collaborator samples were shipped as frozen whole blood, as isolated PBMCs, or as DNA extracted from either sample type. In regard to this clone: Its antigen has not been determined. No base qualities exist here, and no much larger clone lies one base off it.

This receptor was obtained from a human donor in a cohort sampled during active COVID-19. The sample consisted of peripheral blood.

The CDR3 region: CASNPTGFTDTQYF. The sequenced DNA: TGTGCCAGCAACCCGACAGGGTTCACAGATACGCAGTATTTT. The V and J segments used are TRBV2 and TRBJ2-3; 7 middle bases align to TRBD1. The cysteine opens and the phenylalanine closes a CDR3 of 14 amino acids. This entry keeps only the CDR3 DNA: 42 bases, framed from base 1. The germline V gene provides CDR1 SNHLY and CDR2 FYNNEI. The junction shows trimming of 7 bases on V and 2 bases on J, and the gene matches do not reach 6 bases of it.